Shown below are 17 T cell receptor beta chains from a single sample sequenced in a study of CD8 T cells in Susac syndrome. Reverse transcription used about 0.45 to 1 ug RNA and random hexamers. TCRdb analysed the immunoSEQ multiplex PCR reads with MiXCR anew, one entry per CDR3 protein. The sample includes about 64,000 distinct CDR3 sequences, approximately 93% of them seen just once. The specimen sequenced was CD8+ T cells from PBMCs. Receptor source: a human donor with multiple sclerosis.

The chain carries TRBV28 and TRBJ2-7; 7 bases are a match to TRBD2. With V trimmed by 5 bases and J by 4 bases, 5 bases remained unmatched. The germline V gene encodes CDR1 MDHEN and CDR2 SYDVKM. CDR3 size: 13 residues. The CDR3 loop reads CASSLAGEYEQYF. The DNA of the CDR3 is TGTGCCAGCAGTCTCGCGGGGGAATACGAGCAGTACTTC.

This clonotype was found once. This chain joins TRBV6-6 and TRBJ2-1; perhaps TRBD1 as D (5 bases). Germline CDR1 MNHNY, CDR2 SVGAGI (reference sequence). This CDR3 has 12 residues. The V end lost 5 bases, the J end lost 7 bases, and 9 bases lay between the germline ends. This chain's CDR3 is CASSQQVNEQFF. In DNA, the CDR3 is TGTGCCAGCAGTCAACAGGTGAATGAGCAGTTCTTC.

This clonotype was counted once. Written as DNA, the CDR3 is TGTGCCAGCAGCGTACAAGCGGGGGGAAGCACAGATACGCAGTATTTT. Translated, it gives CASSVQAGGSTDTQYF. The chain recombines TRBV9 with TRBJ2-3; TRBD2 aligns across 9 bases. Germline assignment: CDR1 SGDLS and CDR2 YYNGEE. The CDR3 totals 16 residues. V shed 1 base, J shed 0 bases, and the junction held 3 bases outside the gene matches.

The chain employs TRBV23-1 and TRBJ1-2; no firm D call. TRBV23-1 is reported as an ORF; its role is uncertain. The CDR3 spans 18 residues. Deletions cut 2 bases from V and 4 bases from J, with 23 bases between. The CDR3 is CASSQSGKGQFSIYGYTF. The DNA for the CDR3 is TGCGCCAGCAGTCAAAGTGGGAAAGGGCAATTCTCGATCTATGGCTACACCTTC.

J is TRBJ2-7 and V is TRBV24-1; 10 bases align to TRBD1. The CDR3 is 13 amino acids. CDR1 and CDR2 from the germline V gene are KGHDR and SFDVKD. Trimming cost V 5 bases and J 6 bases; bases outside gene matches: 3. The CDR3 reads CATSGDRGTEQYF. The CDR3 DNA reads TGTGCCACCAGTGGGGACAGGGGAACCGAGCAGTACTTC.

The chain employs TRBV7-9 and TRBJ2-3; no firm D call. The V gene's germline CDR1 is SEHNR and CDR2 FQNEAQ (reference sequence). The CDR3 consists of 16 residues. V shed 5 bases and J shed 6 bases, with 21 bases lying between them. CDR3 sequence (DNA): TGTGCCAGCAGCGTTAACAGTGGACGTCGGCACGATACGCAGTATTTT. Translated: CASSVNSGRRHDTQYF.

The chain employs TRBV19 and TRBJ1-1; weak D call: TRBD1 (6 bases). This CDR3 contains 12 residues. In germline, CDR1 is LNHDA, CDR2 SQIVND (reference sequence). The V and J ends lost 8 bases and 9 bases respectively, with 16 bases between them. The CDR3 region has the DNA TGTGCCAGTGAACAGGGCCGACTTAAAGCTTTCTTT. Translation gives CASEQGRLKAFF.

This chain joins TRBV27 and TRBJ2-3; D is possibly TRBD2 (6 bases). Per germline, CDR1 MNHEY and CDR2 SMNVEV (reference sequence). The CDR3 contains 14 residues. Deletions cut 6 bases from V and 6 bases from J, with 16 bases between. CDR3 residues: CASRSGSRGDTQYF. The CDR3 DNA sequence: TGTGCCAGCAGGTCCGGGTCGCGGGGTGATACGCAGTATTTT.

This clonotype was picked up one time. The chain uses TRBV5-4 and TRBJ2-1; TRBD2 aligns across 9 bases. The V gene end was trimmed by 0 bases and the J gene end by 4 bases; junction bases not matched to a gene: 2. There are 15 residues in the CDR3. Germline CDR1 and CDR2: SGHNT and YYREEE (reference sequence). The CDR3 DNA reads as TGTGCCAGCAGCTTGGGACTAGCGGTATACAATGAGCAGTTCTTC. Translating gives CASSLGLAVYNEQFF.

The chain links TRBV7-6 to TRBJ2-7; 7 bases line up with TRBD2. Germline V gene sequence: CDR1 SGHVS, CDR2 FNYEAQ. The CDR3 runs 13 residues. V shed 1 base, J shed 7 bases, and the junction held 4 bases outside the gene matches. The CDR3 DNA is TGTGCCAGCAGCTTAGGGCTAGCGGTTGAGCAGTACTTC. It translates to CASSLGLAVEQYF. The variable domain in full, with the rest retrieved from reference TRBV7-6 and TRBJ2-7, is GAGVSQSPRYKVTKRGQDVALRCDPISGHVSLYWYRQALGQGPEFLTYFNYEAQQDKSGLPNDRFSAERPEGSISTLTIQRTEQRDSAMYRCASSLGLAVEQYFGPGTRLTVT.

The chain's CDR3 is CSARDLAGITETQYF. CDR3 in DNA: TGCAGTGCTAGAGATTTGGCGGGGATCACGGAGACCCAGTACTTC. The gene calls are TRBV20-1 and TRBJ2-5; a possible D gene is TRBD2 (6 bases). The CDR3 covers 15 residues. Per germline, CDR1 DFQATT and CDR2 SNEGSKA (reference sequence). Trimming shortened V by 0 bases and J by 5 bases, and 16 bases separated the two germline ends.

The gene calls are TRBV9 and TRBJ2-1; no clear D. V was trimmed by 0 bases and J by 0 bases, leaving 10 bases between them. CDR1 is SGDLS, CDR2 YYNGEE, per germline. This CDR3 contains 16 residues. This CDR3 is CASSVEGRSSYNEQFF. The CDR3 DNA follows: TGTGCCAGCAGCGTAGAGGGCCGGAGCTCCTACAATGAGCAGTTCTTC. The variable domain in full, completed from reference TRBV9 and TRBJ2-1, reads DSGVTQTPKHLITATGQRVTLRCSPRSGDLSVYWYQQSLDQGLQFLIQYYNGEERAKGNILERFSAQQFPDLHSELNLSSLELGDSALYFCASSVEGRSSYNEQFFGPGTRLTVL.

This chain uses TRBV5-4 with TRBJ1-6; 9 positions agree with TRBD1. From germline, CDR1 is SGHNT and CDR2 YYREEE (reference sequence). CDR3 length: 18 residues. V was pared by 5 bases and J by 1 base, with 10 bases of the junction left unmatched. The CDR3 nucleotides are TGTGCCAGCAGTTCCCCGGGACAGGGTGGATCCTATAATTCACCCCTCCACTTT. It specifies CASSSPGQGGSYNSPLHF.

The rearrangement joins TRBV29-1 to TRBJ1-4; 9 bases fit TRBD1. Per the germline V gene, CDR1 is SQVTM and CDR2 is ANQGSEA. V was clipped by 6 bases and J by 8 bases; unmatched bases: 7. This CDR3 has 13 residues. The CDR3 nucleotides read TGCAGCGTGGGACAGGGATGGGAAGAAAAACTGTTTTTT. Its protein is CSVGQGWEEKLFF.

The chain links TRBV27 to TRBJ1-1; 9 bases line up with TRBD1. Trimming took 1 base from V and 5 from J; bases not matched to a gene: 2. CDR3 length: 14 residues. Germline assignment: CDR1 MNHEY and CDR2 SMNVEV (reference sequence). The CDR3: CASSLYRGRTEAFF. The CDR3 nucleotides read TGTGCCAGCAGTTTATACAGGGGGCGGACTGAAGCTTTCTTT.

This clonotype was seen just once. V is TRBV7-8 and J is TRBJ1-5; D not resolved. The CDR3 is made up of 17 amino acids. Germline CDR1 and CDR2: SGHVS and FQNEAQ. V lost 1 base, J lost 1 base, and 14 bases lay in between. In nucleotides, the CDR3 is TGTGCCAGCAGCTTAGGGTCGGGGATTCGGAGCAATCAGCCCCAGCATTTT. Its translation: CASSLGSGIRSNQPQHF.

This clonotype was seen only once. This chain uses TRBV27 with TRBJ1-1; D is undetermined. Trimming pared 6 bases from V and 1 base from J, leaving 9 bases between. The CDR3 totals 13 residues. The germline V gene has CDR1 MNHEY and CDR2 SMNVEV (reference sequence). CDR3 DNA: TGTGCCAGCAGCCGAACAGCGAACACTGAAGCTTTCTTT. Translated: CASSRTANTEAFF.